This TCR beta chain stems from a study of PD-1 blockade in classical Hodgkin lymphoma. Every single patient, without exception, relapsed after autologous stem cell transplantation, and brentuximab vedotin exposure varied. From thawed PBMCs, CD4+ T cells were purified using magnetic negative selection. The V gene's germline CDR1 is LGHNA and CDR2 YSLEER. CDR3 length: 14 amino acids. V was shortened by 1 base and J by 7 bases, with 13 bases between the two germline ends. Here immunoSEQ multiplex PCR was the method, and the copy in TCRdb shows in-frame clones only, minus some. The sample records some 26,000 clones, around 84% being singletons.

The source of this sequence is a human donor with classical Hodgkin lymphoma. The chain couples TRBV4-3 to TRBJ1-1; a possible D gene is TRBD1 (6 bases). The sequencing here drew on CD4+ T cells from blood, taken at baseline. The CDR3 region is CASSQAGAKGEAFF. CDR3 nucleotides: TGCGCCAGCAGCCAAGCGGGGGCGAAGGGTGAAGCTTTCTTT.